This T cell receptor (beta chain) appears in the sequencing data of a study of shared clonotypes between healthy human individuals. The study, taken as a whole, reports: Rarefaction showed sorted-subset sequencing was incomplete despite large depth.

On this clone itself: What it binds is unknown. One end of the junction varies from germline; a read error may be responsible.

It was CD45RO-negative cells, positively selected for CCR7, that made up naive CD8 cells, with terminally differentiated effector memory CD45RA+ cells excluded. CDR1 and CDR2 from the germline V gene are MGHRA and YSYEKL. CDR3 length equals 13 residues. Assay used: immunoSEQ multiplex PCR; TCRdb lists only in-frame clones, some missing. The sample records a few hundred thousand clones, 95% to 96% being singletons. V gene TRBV4-1 combines with J gene TRBJ2-1; TRBD2 might be the D (5 bases). The TCR sequence derives from a woman between 25 and 40 years old in good health. Sequencing was carried out using naive CD8+ T cells sorted from blood. CDR3 nucleotides: TGCGCCAGCAGTCAAGGACTCCACGATGAGCAGTTCTTC. The encoded protein is CASSQGLHDEQFF.